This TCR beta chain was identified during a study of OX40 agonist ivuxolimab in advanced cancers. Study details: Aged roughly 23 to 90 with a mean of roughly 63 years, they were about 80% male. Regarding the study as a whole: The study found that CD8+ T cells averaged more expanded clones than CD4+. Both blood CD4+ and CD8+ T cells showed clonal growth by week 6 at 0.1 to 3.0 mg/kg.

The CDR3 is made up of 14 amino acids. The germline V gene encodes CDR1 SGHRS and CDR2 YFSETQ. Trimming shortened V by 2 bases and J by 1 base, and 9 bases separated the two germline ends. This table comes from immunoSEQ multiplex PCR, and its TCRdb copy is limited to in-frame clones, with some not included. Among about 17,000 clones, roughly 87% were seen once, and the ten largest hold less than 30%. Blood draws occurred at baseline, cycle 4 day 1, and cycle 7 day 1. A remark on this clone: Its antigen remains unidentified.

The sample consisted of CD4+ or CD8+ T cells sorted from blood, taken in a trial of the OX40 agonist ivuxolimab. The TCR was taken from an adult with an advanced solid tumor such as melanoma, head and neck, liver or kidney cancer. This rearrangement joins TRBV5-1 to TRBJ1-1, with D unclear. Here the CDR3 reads CASSFFRGNTEAFF. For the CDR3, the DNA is TGCGCCAGCAGCTTTTTTCGGGGGAACACTGAAGCTTTCTTT.